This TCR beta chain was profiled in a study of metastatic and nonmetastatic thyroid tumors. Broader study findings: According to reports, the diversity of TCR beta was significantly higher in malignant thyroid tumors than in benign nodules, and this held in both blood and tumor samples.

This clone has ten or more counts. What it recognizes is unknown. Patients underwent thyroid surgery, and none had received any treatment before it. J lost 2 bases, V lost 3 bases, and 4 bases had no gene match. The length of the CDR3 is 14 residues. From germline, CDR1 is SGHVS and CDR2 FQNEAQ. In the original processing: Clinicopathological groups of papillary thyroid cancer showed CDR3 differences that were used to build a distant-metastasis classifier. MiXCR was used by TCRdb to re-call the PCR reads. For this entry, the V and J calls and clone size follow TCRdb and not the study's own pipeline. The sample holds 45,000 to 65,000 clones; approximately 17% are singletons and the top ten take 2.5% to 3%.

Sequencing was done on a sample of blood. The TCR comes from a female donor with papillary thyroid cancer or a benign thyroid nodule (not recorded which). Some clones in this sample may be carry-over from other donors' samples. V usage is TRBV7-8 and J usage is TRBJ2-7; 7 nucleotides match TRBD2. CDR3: CASSFHGTTYEQYF. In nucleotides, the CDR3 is TGTGCCAGCAGCTTCCACGGGACTACCTACGAGCAGTACTTC.